This TCR beta chain is drawn from a study of PD-L1 blockade in urothelial cancer. Study-wide context: In terms of prior chemotherapy, patients had received 0 to 3 regimens. The analyses of blood took place 3 weeks (second dose) and 6 weeks after treatment start. Median T cell yield per blood sample was 120,000 to 150,000 cells.

Clones were read by immunoSEQ multiplex PCR, and TCRdb kept only the in-frame ones, dropping some. The data hold around 80,000 clones, with approximately 90% observed a single time. The germline V gene has CDR1 SNHLY and CDR2 FYNNEI. The CDR3 has 15 residues. Trimming left V 4 bases short and J 1 base short, with 12 bases between. Sample time point: peripheral blood 6 weeks after treatment start. Urothelial carcinoma affected the patients, and it was locally advanced or metastatic. The material was PBMCs, obtained around atezolizumab (anti-PD-L1) treatment. The receptor's source is a woman older than 75 with urothelial cancer. This sequence joins TRBV2 and TRBJ2-3, with D maybe TRBD2 (6 bases). As DNA, the CDR3 is TGTGCCAGCAGTGTACGGGAGCTCGGCACAGATACGCAGTATTTT. This codes for CASSVRELGTDTQYF.